The 24 T cell receptor beta chains presented below share a single source sample, sequenced in a study of OX40 agonist ivuxolimab in advanced cancers. Using immunoSEQ multiplex PCR, the repertoire was profiled, and TCRdb retains in-frame clones only, with some absent. The table shows tens of thousands of clones, with approximately 92% occurring only once. This sample comprised CD4+ or CD8+ T cells sorted from blood, obtained in a trial of the OX40 agonist ivuxolimab. Source of these receptors: an adult with an advanced solid tumor such as melanoma, head and neck, liver or kidney cancer.

About this clone itself: One end of the junction fails to match germline, which may point to a read error. The rearrangement joins TRBV9 to TRBJ2-7; possibly TRBD1 for D (7 bases). The CDR3 length is 14 residues. Germline lookup yields CDR1 SGDLS and CDR2 YYNGEE. CDR3 nucleotide sequence: TGTGCCAGCAGCTACGGAGGGGGCTCCGACGAGCAGTACTTC. Its protein is CASSYGGGSDEQYF.

V and J are TRBV6-1 and TRBJ2-7, with a tentative D call TRBD2 (5 bases). Trimming cost V 4 bases and J 7 bases, with 35 bases left between them. Per germline, CDR1 MNHNS and CDR2 SASEGT. CDR3 size: 20 residues. The CDR3 DNA follows: TGTGCCAGCAGTGCTTTAATAGGTATCCTCGTAGTTCCGATGGCGGGTGAGCAGTACTTC. It is translated as CASSALIGILVVPMAGEQYF.

CDR3 bases: TGTGCCAGCAGCTTCACTGAGGCTAGCGGTCTCCCAACGAACACCGGGGAGCTGTTTTTT. Translating it yields CASSFTEASGLPTNTGELFF. This chain uses TRBV13 with TRBJ2-2; 7 bases agree with TRBD2. The CDR3 has 20 amino acids. Trimming removed 3 bases from V and 0 bases from J; junction bases left unmatched: 16. Germline V gives CDR1 PRHDT, CDR2 FYEKMQ (reference sequence). Full variable domain (outside the CDR3, taken from reference TRBV13 and TRBJ2-2): AAGVIQSPRHLIKEKRETATLKCYPIPRHDTVYWYQQGPGQDPQFLISFYEKMQSDKGSIPDRFSAQQFSDYHSELNMSSLELGDSALYFCASSFTEASGLPTNTGELFFGEGSRLTVL.

The rearrangement joins TRBV9 to TRBJ2-7; the D gene could be TRBD1 or TRBD2 (6 bases each). Germline CDR1 is SGDLS and CDR2 is YYNGEE. The CDR3 has 15 amino acids. Trimming removed 1 base from V and 4 bases from J, with 15 bases in between. In nucleotides, the CDR3 is TGTGCCAGCAGCGTAACGGGGGCAGAGACGTACGAGCAGTACTTC. As protein: CASSVTGAETYEQYF. The complete variable domain, with remaining parts taken from reference TRBV9 and TRBJ2-7, reads DSGVTQTPKHLITATGQRVTLRCSPRSGDLSVYWYQQSLDQGLQFLIQYYNGEERAKGNILERFSAQQFPDLHSELNLSSLELGDSALYFCASSVTGAETYEQYFGPGTRLTVT.

The chain is built from TRBV9 and TRBJ1-2; D is unresolved. The CDR3 covers 15 residues. V was shortened by 1 base and J by 0 bases, with 10 bases between the two germline ends. Germline-derived CDR1 and CDR2 are SGDLS and YYNGEE. The CDR3 bases are TGTGCCAGCAGCGTAAGGGAATACCCTAACTATGGCTACACCTTC. The encoded protein is CASSVREYPNYGYTF.

The J gene is TRBJ2-3, the V gene TRBV5-4; a weak D match, TRBD2 (6 bases). V was shortened by 1 base and J by 14 bases, with 29 bases between the two germline ends. CDR1 SGHNT and CDR2 YYREEE come from the germline V gene (reference sequence). CDR3 length equals 17 residues. The CDR3 loop reads CASSLTQTGTQLTPRYF. CDR3 sequence (DNA): TGTGCCAGCAGCTTGACTCAAACCGGGACTCAACTCACCCCGAGGTATTTT.

This clone occurred a few times. The V call is TRBV5-1, the J call TRBJ1-1; D is unresolved. This CDR3 contains 14 residues. V shed 1 base and J shed 4 bases, with 11 bases lying between them. Germline V CDR1 and CDR2: SGHRS, YFSETQ. The CDR3 spells CASSLPSWVTEAFF. CDR3 DNA sequence: TGCGCCAGCAGCTTGCCAAGTTGGGTCACTGAAGCTTTCTTT.

This clone was seen once. The rearrangement links TRBV9 to TRBJ2-7; 11 bases are shared with TRBD1. The CDR3 runs to 15 residues. Germline CDR1 and CDR2: SGDLS and YYNGEE. The junction had 1 base not matched to a gene; V was cut back by 2 bases and J by 0 bases. CDR3 residues: CASSVGQGASYEQYF. The CDR3 bases are TGTGCCAGCAGCGTTGGACAGGGGGCCTCCTACGAGCAGTACTTC.

The chain carries TRBV19 and TRBJ2-7; D is possibly TRBD1 (5 bases). The V end lost 7 bases, the J end lost 3 bases, and 19 bases lay between the germline ends. The germline CDR1 and CDR2 sequences are LNHDA and SQIVND (reference sequence). The CDR3 is made up of 15 amino acids. The CDR3 nucleotides read TGTGCCAGTACCCCCTCCCAGGGTTCCTTCTACGAGCAGTACTTC. It is translated as CASTPSQGSFYEQYF.

This rearrangement joins TRBV30 to TRBJ2-7, with D possibly being TRBD2 (6 bases). There are 15 residues in the CDR3. Germline V gene sequence: CDR1 GTSNPN, CDR2 SVGIG (reference sequence). With 5 bases removed from V and 6 bases from J, the gap between germline ends came to 23 bases. The CDR3 sequence: CAWREEGRRLAEQYF. CDR3 nucleotides: TGTGCCTGGCGAGAGGAGGGACGCCGGCTAGCCGAGCAGTACTTC.

The V gene is TRBV5-6, the J gene TRBJ1-2; the match to TRBD1 covers 9 bases. In germline, CDR1 is SGHDT, CDR2 YYEEEE. The CDR3 has 16 amino acids. Trimming cost V 5 bases and J 8 bases; bases outside gene matches: 16. CDR3 DNA: TGTGCCAGCAGGGAAGGATGGACAGGGGAATATGTCGGCTACACCTTC. It translates to CASREGWTGEYVGYTF.

The rearrangement links TRBV25-1 to TRBJ1-2, with 10 bases aligning to TRBD1. This CDR3 has 14 residues. After removal of 8 bases from V and 4 bases from J, the junction contained 7 bases not matched to a gene. Germline V gene lookup returns CDR1 MGHDK and CDR2 SYGVNS. CDR3 region: CASEETGGSYGYTF. The CDR3 DNA follows: TGTGCCAGCGAAGAGACAGGGGGCTCCTATGGCTACACCTTC.

The rearrangement links TRBV11-2 to TRBJ1-4; D is unclear. Trimming pared 5 bases from V and 7 bases from J, leaving 14 bases between. Germline V gives CDR1 SGHAT, CDR2 FQNNGV. This CDR3 is 14 amino acids long. In DNA form, the CDR3 reads TGTGCCAGCAGCGAAGCTTGGGGTGGTGAAAAACTGTTTTTT. It encodes CASSEAWGGEKLFF.

The chain employs TRBV7-9 and TRBJ2-1, with 10 bases matching TRBD2. The CDR3 has 12 amino acids. Germline values: CDR1 SEHNR, CDR2 FQNEAQ (reference sequence). The CDR3 nucleotides are TGTTCGGGAACTAGCGGGATTAATGAGCAGTTCTTC. Protein: CSGTSGINEQFF.

The V and J genes are TRBV7-9 and TRBJ2-7; 7 bases agree with TRBD2. Germline CDR1 is SEHNR and CDR2 is FQNEAQ (reference sequence). V gave up 1 base and J gave up 3 bases; unmatched junction bases: 9. The CDR3 length is 16 residues. CDR3 protein: CASSLVASGFYYEQYF. As DNA, the CDR3 is TGTGCCAGCAGCTTAGTTGCTAGCGGCTTCTACTACGAGCAGTACTTC.

This chain connects TRBV27 to TRBJ2-1; D may be TRBD2 (5 bases). Germline-derived CDR1 and CDR2 are MNHEY and SMNVEV (reference sequence). The CDR3 extends over 14 amino acids. Trimming stripped 8 bases from V and 4 bases from J, with 15 bases between. DNA for the CDR3: TGTGCCAGCGGCGGCGGGCCGGGGTACAATGAGCAGTTCTTC. Translated, it gives CASGGGPGYNEQFF.

In this sample, this clone turned up a few times. The V call is TRBV5-1, the J call TRBJ2-7, with 7 bases matching TRBD2. The V gene end was trimmed by 3 bases and the J gene end by 4 bases; junction bases not matched to a gene: 7. Germline V gene data show CDR1 as SGHRS and CDR2 as YFSETQ. The CDR3 is made up of 14 amino acids. In DNA form, the CDR3 reads TGCGCCAGCAGCTATGGACTAGAAGGTTACGAGCAGTACTTC. This translates into CASSYGLEGYEQYF.

The chain links TRBV27 to TRBJ2-1, with 8 bases identical to TRBD2. Germline loops: CDR1 MNHEY, CDR2 SMNVEV (reference sequence). V gave up 8 bases and J gave up 6 bases; unmatched junction bases: 9. The CDR3 runs 14 residues. CDR3 amino acids: CASRRVAGPNEQFF. CDR3 nucleotide sequence: TGTGCCAGCCGCCGGGTAGCGGGGCCCAATGAGCAGTTCTTC.

A note on this clone: Additional DNA sequences in this sample encode the identical CDR3. The V gene is TRBV27, the J gene TRBJ2-1; no firm D call. Germline V gene sequence: CDR1 MNHEY, CDR2 SMNVEV (reference sequence). CDR3 length equals 15 residues. V lost 0 bases and J 0 bases, leaving 6 bases between the germline ends. The CDR3 here is CASSLSASSYNEQFF. For the CDR3, the DNA is TGTGCCAGCAGTTTATCAGCAAGCTCCTACAATGAGCAGTTCTTC.

This chain connects TRBV28 to TRBJ2-7; TRBD1 aligns across 9 bases. Per the germline V gene, CDR1 is MDHEN and CDR2 is SYDVKM. This CDR3 has 14 residues. J lost 3 bases, V lost 0 bases, and 0 bases had no gene match. The CDR3 DNA is TGTGCCAGCAGTTTATGGGGACAGGGCTACGAGCAGTACTTC. Protein: CASSLWGQGYEQYF.

The chain uses TRBV5-1 and TRBJ2-7; 8 nucleotides match TRBD2. J lost 0 bases, V lost 4 bases, and 6 bases had no gene match. Looked up from germline, CDR1 is SGHRS and CDR2 is YFSETQ. The CDR3 loop spans 15 amino acids. The CDR3 loop reads CASSLGGTSSYEQYF. The CDR3 DNA sequence: TGCGCCAGCAGCCTGGGGGGGACTAGCTCCTACGAGCAGTACTTC.

The gene calls are TRBV4-2 and TRBJ2-1; D not resolved. V lost 2 bases to trimming and J lost 0 bases, with 8 bases between them. Germline V gene lookup returns CDR1 LGHNA and CDR2 YNFKEQ. The CDR3 has 15 residues. This CDR3 reads CASSQISSSYNEQFF. DNA of the CDR3: TGTGCCAGCAGCCAAATTTCGAGCTCCTACAATGAGCAGTTCTTC.

The rearrangement joins TRBV27 to TRBJ1-1; 8 positions agree with TRBD1. With 5 bases clipped from V and 3 bases from J, the junction kept 8 bases outside the gene matches. The CDR3 loop spans 15 amino acids. Germline CDR1 reads MNHEY; CDR2 reads SMNVEV (reference sequence). CDR3 sequence: CASSETTGADTEAFF. Here the CDR3 DNA reads TGTGCCAGCAGTGAAACGACAGGGGCGGACACTGAAGCTTTCTTT.

As DNA, the CDR3 is TGTGCCAGCAGCTTCGACTTGAACACTGAAGCTTTCTTT. Translated: CASSFDLNTEAFF. This chain links TRBV5-6 with TRBJ1-1; D ambiguous. Germline CDR1 reads SGHDT; CDR2 reads YYEEEE. The CDR3 has 13 residues. V was clipped by 2 bases and J by 0 bases, with 5 bases between them.